The TCR beta chain described here comes from a study of cytomegalovirus exposure and HLA in healthy donors (dated 2017 in TCRdb). Context from the whole study: An earlier analysis of about 560 of the donors reported 250 to 350 Gb of sequence data and 95 million to 130 million unique TCR beta sequences obtained from about 179 million T cells. Roughly 320 gigabases of sequencing data and approximately 91 million unique TCR sequences made up an early release that covered some 640 HLA-typed donors. Of the roughly 420 genotyped donors, approximately 80% were placed in the genetic ancestry cluster associated with self-reported Caucasian donors. The study was designed to test whether signatures of past pathogen exposure could be identified by cataloging public T cell receptors. The study used immunosequencing to profile the T cell repertoires of 666 subjects and linked those repertoires to cytomegalovirus serostatus. Besides the first cohort of about 730 subjects, a separate validation cohort made up of 95 to 150 different subjects was used. To predict cytomegalovirus infection status, the study brought together high-throughput TCR immunosequencing, statistical association of individual TCRs with disease status, and machine learning. A later analysis re-analyzed previously published TCR beta repertoires from approximately 670 donors and added high-resolution HLA genotyping to study TCR occurrence patterns. In the later analysis, no new phenotypic data were used to find candidate immune exposures; instead, reliance was placed on TCR beta sequences and their occurrence across donors. An earlier analysis of a few hundred of the donors applied high-throughput TCR beta sequencing to assess whether each TCR beta V gene segment acted as functional or pseudogenic. Donor age, sex, ethnicity and CMV serostatus were compiled together with the repertoire data. A later genetic analysis took genome-wide SNP genotypes for about three fifths of the roughly 700 donors and used that subset as a discovery cohort. All discovery cohort repertoires had been generated using a single sequencing platform. Both class I and class II loci were covered by HLA typing, at four-digit resolution. The number of donors typed differed by locus, with about 629-630 for A, B, C, DRB1 and DQB1, around 520 for DQA1, over 600 for DPA1, and around 430 for DPB1. A few DR-DQ haplotypes were treated as single units for association and clustering because of strong linkage in the cohort. Across approximately 400 genotyped donors of the cohort, an average of 235,054 unique TCR beta nucleotide sequences per donor were sequenced, and roughly a sixth of those sequences were non-productive.

What the study reported, not specific to this receptor: Approximately 16 rarely observed V segments, including chromosome 9 orphons, were excluded from the earlier analysis of just under 600 of the donors because counts were too low. The authors suggested that the approach could potentially be extended to other disease states and immunological phenotypes. The only immune exposure information available for the cohort was CMV serostatus. Some IMGT-functional V segments, including TRBV6-2 and TRBV6-3, could not be distinguished by the 87-base-pair reads and were therefore excluded. Compared with equally common non-associated chains, HLA-associated TCR beta chains in a later analysis were more clonally expanded and had lower generation probabilities. Because HLA typing was missing for some donors at each locus, association tests included only the typed subset. In the study, approximately 160 TCR beta chains were listed as associated with cytomegalovirus. A cluster of highly shared sequence variants was judged likely to be a technical artifact of the sequencing pipeline. A later analysis found that most CMV-associated TCR beta chains appeared HLA-restricted, with HLA associations seemingly driven largely by CMV exposure. Most TCR sequences were observed very rarely across donors, whereas some public TCRs were present in many individuals. In a later analysis, the rate of TCR association differed among HLA loci, with DRB1 alleles having the most associated TCRs and HLA-C alleles having the fewest. An earlier analysis of 450 to 750 of the donors showed that most TCR beta V segments appeared in productive rearrangements either about 87% or about 30% of the time, which broadly matched IMGT annotations. In this cohort, only TCR beta chains were sequenced, and detectable features were limited by the absence of alpha or paired-chain data. A further reported finding was that TCR beta sequences accurately predicted the HLA-A and HLA-B alleles for most subjects in the first cohort. In a later analysis, around 17,000 TCR beta sequences were associated with specific HLA alleles at a false discovery rate of 0.05. According to a later analysis, parvovirus B19, influenza, CMV and Epstein-Barr virus appeared linked to several top co-occurrence clusters. In a later genetic analysis, fewer N-insertions in productive TCRs were reported among donors in an Asian-associated ancestry cluster than the roughly 700-donor mean. The presence/absence analyses assumed that sequencing depth was roughly uniform across donors, and that assumption may not be true. Correlated functional status among segregating V segments might reflect linkage disequilibrium, but an unknown experimental factor could not be ruled out. The classifier was reported to diagnose cytomegalovirus status with high specificity and sensitivity in both the original cohort and the validation cohort. A few of the identified cytomegalovirus-associated TCR beta chains were confirmed in vitro to be specific for cytomegalovirus antigens. Strong co-occurrence of HLA alleles, especially DR and DQ, made assigning TCR associations to individual alleles difficult. In a later genetic analysis, a missense DCLRE1C variant was associated with V-gene and J-gene trimming of TCR beta chains, and the association was replicated in an independent cohort.

Concerning this clone itself: Its antigen target is currently unknown. No base qualities exist here, and no much larger clone lies one base off it.

There are 12 amino acids in the CDR3, from cysteine to phenylalanine inclusive. CDR3 DNA only is kept here, 36 bases in frame from base 1. The germline ends are 13 bases apart after V is trimmed by 10 bases and J by 7 bases. Via the germline V gene, CDR1 is MDHEN and CDR2 SYDVKM. The method behind the library was the immunoSEQ multiplex PCR assay. For the multiplex PCR, a mixture combining 60 forward primers for TCR Vbeta segments and 13 reverse primers for TCR Jbeta segments was used. The CDR3 region of rearranged TCR beta genes was amplified from genomic DNA with a multiplex PCR assay. The amplified TCR beta libraries were sequenced on the Illumina HiSeq System as 87-base-pair reads. The paper's processing steps were these. A later analysis counted approximately 84 million unique TCR beta chains across the 550 to 700 repertoires, and roughly 9.9 million of these chains were shared by at least two donors. Raw reads were error-corrected and collapsed into unique sequences with a nearest-neighbor algorithm that merged closely related sequences to remove PCR and sequencing errors. Alignment of CDR3 sequences to IMGT reference sequences was used to assign V, D and J gene segments. For a sequence to be retained, at least a six-nucleotide match to both a V gene segment and a J gene segment was required. A rearrangement counted as productive if the CDR3 had no stop codons and remained in frame with V and J, and every other rearrangement counted as non-productive. Following IMGT convention, CDR3 was defined as the stretch from the second conserved V-encoded cysteine to the conserved J-encoded phenylalanine. In an earlier analysis of more than 550 of the donors, sequences lacking an unambiguous match to a single V gene segment were excluded. An earlier analysis of about 590 of the donors classified V segments as functional when productive rearrangements were above 56.7% and as segregating when the standard deviation between donors was above 5%. A statistical classification framework was built for diagnosing cytomegalovirus status from the catalog of TCR beta chain sequences. V and J gene assignment, in a later analysis, came from comparing TCR nucleotide sequences with IMGT/GENE-DB human TR gene sequences. In a later analysis, CDR3 sequences and most-parsimonious VDJ recombination scenarios were assigned using the TCRdist pipeline. In a later analysis, each TCR beta chain was defined by its CDR3 amino acid sequence together with its V-gene family, and reads without a unique V-gene family were excluded. As a way to deal with suspected cross-contamination and a sequencing artifact, a later analysis dropped 500 to 700 nucleotide sequences that were highly shared and had low generation probability. A later analysis calculated a clonal expansion index for each public chain from normalized within-repertoire ranks of inferred template counts. Generation probabilities in a later analysis came from a VDJ recombination model fitted to out-of-frame rearrangements, and those results were checked against IGoR. In a later analysis, hypergeometric tests were used to score TCR-TCR, TCR-HLA and TCR-CMV co-occurrence, with a repertoire-size bias correction applied to TCR pairs. A later analysis estimated false discovery rates by permuting HLA or CMV assignments 20 times. In a later analysis, co-occurring TCRs were grouped using DBSCAN, and TCRdist sequence similarity was added for clustering within HLA-allele-positive subsets. Co-occurrence clustering excluded repertoires with fewer than 30,000 or more than 120,000 public chains, plus five with anomalous nucleotide sharing. What TCRdb holds here is the immuneACCESS table cut down to in-frame rearrangements. Part of the clones is not present; checked against another copy, under half of the missing clones reflect an unresolved V gene, and the others are unexplained. From that table come the V and J calls and clone size; the DNA was used to work out D and trimming. The sample table shows about 160,000 clones, and around 69% are seen once. The top ten constitute approximately 2.5% of the sample.

The cohort consisted of hundreds of healthy bone marrow donors. At the time of sampling, all cohort members were nominally healthy, though unrecorded immune exposures were likely present. The donor tested CMV seronegative, placing the donor among the approximately 360 seronegative members of the cohort. Each donor provided a peripheral blood sample, and peripheral blood mononuclear cells were used for TCR beta sequencing. Genomic DNA extraction from the blood cell samples was performed with the Qiagen DNeasy Blood Extraction Kit. This TCR was recovered from a woman aged 25-40 years in good health and CMV-seronegative. The sequenced sample was PBMCs. This chain joins TRBV28 to TRBJ1-4; TRBD1 could be the D gene, as 5 bases match. The DNA is as follows: TGTGCCACCTCAGGACAAACTGAAAAACTGTTTTTT. This translates into CATSGQTEKLFF.